Below are 32 T cell receptor beta chains sequenced from a single sample in a study of CD8+ T cells in alopecia areata. Sequencing used cDNA as its template, made by extracting RNA and reverse transcribing it. TCRdb's table, derived via immunoSEQ multiplex PCR, lists solely in-frame clones and lacks some. The table shows around 300,000 clones, with approximately 60% occurring only once. Documented treatment: oral pan-JAK inhibitor, 5-10 mg twice daily. The sample was CD4+ T cells sorted from blood, taken at week 52, from a patient treated with tofacitinib. The receptors were sampled from a human donor with alopecia areata.

J is TRBJ2-2 and V is TRBV29-1; the D gene is possibly TRBD2 (6 bases). V was pared by 4 bases and J by 2 bases, with 11 bases between. Germline loops: CDR1 SQVTM, CDR2 ANQGSEA. The CDR3 is 14 residues long. CDR3 in amino acids: CSVAGVHNTGELFF. CDR3 sequence (DNA): TGCAGCGTTGCGGGAGTTCATAACACCGGGGAGCTGTTTTTT.

The chain combines TRBV15 with TRBJ1-5, with a tentative D call TRBD1 (5 bases). The V end lost 5 bases, the J end lost 5 bases, and 16 bases lay between the germline ends. This CDR3 contains 15 residues. In germline, CDR1 is LNHNV, CDR2 YYDKDF (reference sequence). CDR3: CATSPRGYPDQPQHF. CDR3 bases: TGTGCCACCAGCCCCCGGGGGTACCCCGATCAGCCCCAGCATTTT.

V usage is TRBV5-1 and J usage is TRBJ2-3; weak D call: TRBD1 (5 bases). Trimming stripped 0 bases from V and 0 bases from J, with 5 bases between. CDR1 and CDR2 (germline): SGHRS, YFSETQ. This CDR3 is 14 amino acids long. The CDR3 loop reads CASSLGTSTDTQYF. In DNA form, the CDR3 reads TGCGCCAGCAGCTTGGGGACAAGCACAGATACGCAGTATTTT.

The V and J genes are TRBV6-1 and TRBJ1-1; D gene uncertain. From germline, CDR1 is MNHNS and CDR2 SASEGT. Trimming removed 4 bases from V and 1 base from J, with 7 bases in between. The length of the CDR3 is 13 residues. The CDR3 sequence: CASSVVGNTEAFF. CDR3 DNA: TGTGCCAGCAGTGTGGTCGGGAACACTGAAGCTTTCTTT.

The table lists this clone with a few counts. The chain recombines TRBV19 with TRBJ2-3, with 9 bases aligning to TRBD1. Germline CDR1 LNHDA, CDR2 SQIVND (reference sequence). The CDR3 covers 15 residues. V gave up 5 bases and J gave up 2 bases; unmatched junction bases: 5. In DNA, the CDR3 is TGTGCCAGTAGTCCGGGACAGGGCGACACAGATACGCAGTATTTT. Amino acid sequence: CASSPGQGDTDTQYF.

The chain employs TRBV14 and TRBJ2-1; D uncertain. This CDR3 is built from 14 residues. Trimming stripped 4 bases from V and 8 bases from J, with 15 bases between. CDR1 is SGHDN, CDR2 FVKESK, per germline. CDR3 loop: CASSRSLSNHEQFF. The CDR3 nucleotides read TGTGCCAGCAGCCGTTCTCTATCAAATCATGAGCAGTTCTTC.

In this sample, this clone turned up a few times. The rearrangement joins TRBV6-6 to TRBJ2-5; no clear D gene. CDR1 and CDR2 (germline): MNHNY, SVGAGI (reference sequence). This CDR3 is 14 amino acids long. Trimming shortened V by 0 bases and J by 1 base, and 6 bases separated the two germline ends. The CDR3 is CASSYSITQETQYF. The CDR3 coding sequence is TGTGCCAGCAGTTACTCGATAACCCAAGAGACCCAGTACTTC.

The chain uses TRBV23-1 and TRBJ1-1, with D unclear. TRBV23-1 is an ORF, with its function uncertain. The CDR3 is made up of 15 amino acids. V was trimmed by 7 bases and J by 3 bases, leaving 18 bases between them. DNA for the CDR3: TGCGCCAGCACTCCTACTAGCCAGACGGACACTGAAGCTTTCTTT. Its translation is CASTPTSQTDTEAFF.

The chain uses TRBV29-1 and TRBJ1-4, with unresolved D. CDR1 and CDR2 (germline): SQVTM, ANQGSEA. The V end lost 5 bases, the J end lost 4 bases, and 11 bases lay between the germline ends. The CDR3 covers 13 residues. The CDR3 DNA reads as TGCAGCGTTCAGGACGGTCGTAATGAAAAACTGTTTTTT. Protein: CSVQDGRNEKLFF.

This clone showed up just a few times. The V and J genes are TRBV7-3 and TRBJ2-2; unclear D gene. V lost 5 bases to trimming and J lost 7 bases, with 20 bases between them. The CDR3 extends over 16 amino acids. Germline values: CDR1 SGHTA, CDR2 FQGTGA. The DNA of the CDR3 is TGTGCCAGCAGCGCGTCCCAAGAAAAGGCGGTCGGGGAGCTGTTTTTT. As protein: CASSASQEKAVGELFF. Full variable domain (outside the CDR3, taken from reference TRBV7-3 and TRBJ2-2): GAGVSQTPSNKVTEKGKYVELRCDPISGHTALYWYRQSLGQGPEFLIYFQGTGAADDSGLPNDRFFAVRPEGSVSTLKIQRTERGDSAVYLCASSASQEKAVGELFFGEGSRLTVL.

A few counts support this clone. V gene TRBV2 combines with J gene TRBJ2-5; possibly TRBD1 for D (6 bases). Germline loops: CDR1 SNHLY, CDR2 FYNNEI. The CDR3 loop spans 14 amino acids. V lost 3 bases and J lost 4, with 12 bases in between. CDR3 coding DNA: TGTGCCAGCAGTGACCAGGGGTACCCAGAGACCCAGTACTTC. It yields the protein CASSDQGYPETQYF.

V gene TRBV6-1 combines with J gene TRBJ2-5; D not certain. The V end was cut by 1 base, the J end by 5 bases, with 5 bases between. CDR3 length: 12 amino acids. Per the germline V gene, CDR1 is MNHNS and CDR2 is SASEGT. CDR3 nucleotides: TGTGCCAGCAGTGAAGTAGGGGAGACCCAGTACTTC. Its protein is CASSEVGETQYF.

The V call is TRBV7-9, the J call TRBJ1-2, with D uncertain. The CDR3 consists of 11 residues. V was trimmed by 6 bases and J by 1 base, leaving 3 bases between them. CDR1 is SEHNR, CDR2 FQNEAQ, per germline (reference sequence). In DNA form, the CDR3 reads TGTGCCAGCAGTAATAACTATGGCTACACCTTC. Translated, it gives CASSNNYGYTF.

This clone was seen only a few times. The V gene is TRBV4-3, the J gene TRBJ2-3; D gene unclear. V was shortened by 1 base and J by 4 bases, with 18 bases between the two germline ends. CDR1 is LGHNA, CDR2 YSLEER, per germline. The CDR3 spans 17 residues. Written as DNA, the CDR3 is TGCGCCAGCAGCCAAGGTGCCTTGGGCGAGACGCCAGATACGCAGTATTTT. It yields the protein CASSQGALGETPDTQYF.

This rearrangement joins TRBV7-8 to TRBJ2-1; a possible D gene is TRBD2 (6 bases). Germline CDR1 SGHVS, CDR2 FQNEAQ. The CDR3 extends over 19 amino acids. Trimming took 5 bases from V and 6 from J, leaving 29 bases between them. CDR3 protein: CASSLIYAGTHRSVNEQFF. CDR3 nucleotides: TGTGCCAGCAGCCTGATTTACGCCGGGACTCACCGCTCTGTCAATGAGCAGTTCTTC. Supplemented by reference TRBV7-8 and TRBJ2-1, the full variable domain reads GAGVSQSPRYKVAKRGQDVALRCDPISGHVSLFWYQQALGQGPEFLTYFQNEAQLDKSGLPSDRFFAERPEGSVSTLKIQRTQQEDSAVYLCASSLIYAGTHRSVNEQFFGPGTRLTVL.

The chain has TRBV28 and TRBJ2-3; D remains unclear. Germline V gives CDR1 MDHEN, CDR2 SYDVKM. Trimming took 3 bases from V and 2 from J, leaving 3 bases between them. The CDR3 runs to 12 residues. CDR3: CASSLATDTQYF. The DNA of the CDR3 is TGTGCCAGCAGTTTGGCCACAGATACGCAGTATTTT.

The V and J genes are TRBV11-2 and TRBJ2-6, with D unclear. Germline-derived CDR1 and CDR2 are SGHAT and FQNNGV. The CDR3 runs 17 residues. V was cut by 4 bases and J by 0 bases, with 13 bases left in between. CDR3 in amino acids: CASSSRVLASGANVLTF. CDR3 nucleotides: TGTGCCAGCAGCTCCCGGGTTCTCGCCTCTGGGGCCAACGTCCTGACTTTC.

This clone was recorded once. J is TRBJ2-7 and V is TRBV7-2; possible D gene TRBD1, 5 bases. V lost 5 bases, J lost 1 base, and 15 bases lay in between. This CDR3 comprises 15 residues. Germline lookup yields CDR1 SGHTA and CDR2 FQGNSA. This chain's CDR3 is CASSPSRAGSYEQYF. The DNA of the CDR3 is TGTGCCAGCAGCCCATCCCGCGCAGGGTCCTACGAGCAGTACTTC.

This chain uses TRBV7-6 with TRBJ2-7, with D perhaps given as TRBD1 or TRBD2 (5 bases each). The V gene lost 2 bases and the J gene lost 6 bases, with 8 bases spanning the gap. The CDR3 totals 12 residues. Germline-derived CDR1 and CDR2 are SGHVS and FNYEAQ. DNA for the CDR3: TGTGCCAGCAGCTTACCGGGGCGCGAGCAGTACTTC. Protein sequence: CASSLPGREQYF.

In its sample, this clone was seen a few times. The gene calls are TRBV7-2 and TRBJ1-2, with D unclear. The length of the CDR3 is 12 residues. The germline V gene encodes CDR1 SGHTA and CDR2 FQGNSA. Trimming took off 3 bases at V and 8 bases at J, with 10 bases between the two ends. The CDR3 DNA is TGTGCCAGCAGCTTTAGCCTAGGGGGCTACACCTTC. Encoded protein: CASSFSLGGYTF.

The rearrangement uses TRBV6-6 and TRBJ1-5; weak D call: TRBD1 (5 bases). Trimming removed 7 bases at V and 8 bases at J, with 12 bases between. The CDR3 spans 12 residues. Looked up from germline, CDR1 is MNHNY and CDR2 is SVGAGI (reference sequence). CDR3 bases: TGTGCCAGCACGGGGACGTTCAAGCCCCAGCATTTT. Its translation is CASTGTFKPQHF.

The chain carries TRBV30 and TRBJ2-2; D gene uncertain. The germline CDR1 and CDR2 sequences are GTSNPN and SVGIG (reference sequence). Trimming removed 0 bases from V and 6 bases from J, with 8 bases in between. This CDR3 spans 13 amino acids. CDR3 in amino acids: CAWSVIGPGELFF. For the CDR3, the DNA is TGTGCCTGGAGTGTGATTGGGCCCGGGGAGCTGTTTTTT.

The J gene is TRBJ1-1, the V gene TRBV7-2; the D gene is possibly TRBD1 (5 bases). V lost 3 bases, J lost 4 bases, and 12 bases lay in between. CDR3 length: 14 residues. Germline V CDR1 and CDR2: SGHTA, FQGNSA. The chain's CDR3 is CASSLGRASTEAFF. The CDR3 region has the DNA TGTGCCAGCAGCTTGGGCAGGGCGTCCACTGAAGCTTTCTTT.

A few counts support this clone. The chain employs TRBV29-1 and TRBJ2-2; unclear D gene. The CDR3 spans 14 residues. V lost 5 bases, J lost 2 bases, and 12 bases lay in between. CDR1 is SQVTM and CDR2 is ANQGSEA in the germline V gene. The CDR3, as DNA: TGCAGCGTTCTGGGCCAGGTTAACACCGGGGAGCTGTTTTTT. Amino acids: CSVLGQVNTGELFF.

This clone has a handful of counts. This chain links TRBV30 with TRBJ2-5; 9 bases fit TRBD2. CDR3 size: 17 residues. Germline loops: CDR1 GTSNPN, CDR2 SVGIG (reference sequence). V gave up 3 bases and J gave up 0 bases; unmatched junction bases: 11. The CDR3 region is CAWRRLAGTLHQETQYF. Here the CDR3 DNA reads TGTGCCTGGAGACGGCTAGCGGGGACCCTCCACCAAGAGACCCAGTACTTC.

This clone was detected only a few times. V and J are TRBV5-6 and TRBJ1-6; D is undetermined. Trimming left V 7 bases short and J 8 bases short, with 16 bases between. The V gene's germline CDR1 is SGHDT and CDR2 YYEEEE. The CDR3 runs 14 residues. The CDR3 sequence is CASHSAAVHSPLHF. Here the CDR3 DNA reads TGTGCCAGCCATTCAGCAGCCGTGCATTCACCCCTCCACTTT. The whole variable domain, remainder taken from reference TRBV5-6 and TRBJ1-6, is DAGVTQSPTHLIKTRGQQVTLRCSPKSGHDTVSWYQQALGQGPQFIFQYYEEEERQRGNFPDRFSGHQFPNYSSELNVNALLLGDSALYLCASHSAAVHSPLHFGNGTRLTVT.

V is TRBV30 and J is TRBJ1-4; D perhaps matches TRBD1 (5 bases). Per the germline V gene, CDR1 is GTSNPN and CDR2 is SVGIG (reference sequence). This CDR3 is built from 16 residues. Trimming left V 1 base short and J 7 bases short, with 19 bases between. This chain's CDR3 is CAWSAYRAHGGEKLFF. In DNA form, the CDR3 reads TGTGCCTGGAGTGCCTACCGGGCCCATGGGGGTGAAAAACTGTTTTTT. Full variable domain (rest looked up from reference TRBV30 and TRBJ1-4): SQTIHQWPATLVQPVGSPLSLECTVEGTSNPNLYWYRQAAGRGLQLLFYSVGIGQISSEVPQNLSASRPQDRQFILSSKKLLLSDSGFYLCAWSAYRAHGGEKLFFGSGTQLSVL.

This clone has only a few counts. The chain carries TRBV2 and TRBJ2-7, with TRBD1 matching 9 bases. Looked up from germline, CDR1 is SNHLY and CDR2 is FYNNEI. With 6 bases clipped from V and 0 bases from J, the junction kept 3 bases outside the gene matches. This CDR3 contains 14 residues. In DNA form, the CDR3 reads TGTGCCAGCAGGGACAGGGGCCTCTCCTACGAGCAGTACTTC. It codes for CASRDRGLSYEQYF.

CDR3 DNA sequence: TGTGCCAGCAGCCCCGAGTGGCGGGGGCGGAAGGCCACCGGGGAGCTGTTTTTT. Translated, it gives CASSPEWRGRKATGELFF. The chain employs TRBV7-3 and TRBJ2-2, with D perhaps TRBD2 (7 bases). Deletions cut 5 bases from V and 4 bases from J, with 23 bases between. From germline, CDR1 is SGHTA and CDR2 FQGTGA. There are 18 residues in the CDR3.

This clone showed up many times. This rearrangement joins TRBV5-1 to TRBJ2-5; D call uncertain. The V gene lost 0 bases and the J gene lost 3 bases, with 3 bases spanning the gap. This CDR3 comprises 12 residues. CDR1 is SGHRS and CDR2 is YFSETQ in the germline V gene. CDR3 sequence: CASSLGEETQYF. CDR3 coding DNA: TGCGCCAGCAGCTTGGGGGAAGAGACCCAGTACTTC. Full variable domain (outside the CDR3, taken from reference TRBV5-1 and TRBJ2-5): KAGVTQTPRYLIKTRGQQVTLSCSPISGHRSVSWYQQTPGQGLQFLFEYFSETQRNKGNFPGRFSGRQFSNSRSEMNVSTLELGDSALYLCASSLGEETQYFGPGTRLLVL.

The V gene is TRBV25-1, the J gene TRBJ2-7, with TRBD1 identical over 7 bases. J was trimmed by 2 bases and V by 6 bases; bases with no gene match: 13. The CDR3 covers 16 residues. CDR1 MGHDK and CDR2 SYGVNS come from the germline V gene. The CDR3 here is CASSPGQPIRAYEQYF. The DNA of the CDR3 is TGTGCCAGCAGCCCGGGACAGCCGATCCGGGCCTACGAGCAGTACTTC.

The J gene is TRBJ2-3, the V gene TRBV6-1; a possible D gene is TRBD2 (5 bases). The CDR3 extends over 11 amino acids. V dropped 6 bases and J dropped 6 bases, with 7 bases sitting between them. The germline V gene encodes CDR1 MNHNS and CDR2 SASEGT. The CDR3 is CASSTGDTQYF. The CDR3 coding sequence is TGTGCCAGCAGCACGGGGGATACGCAGTATTTT.